The next 10 T cell receptor beta chains were all read from a single sample in a study of metastatic and nonmetastatic thyroid tumors (dated by TCRdb to 2020 to 2022). To prepare the library, PCR was applied. These reads were obtained on an Illumina HiSeq 4000. Clones were called with MiXCR by TCRdb after fastp trimmed the public reads at Q25, and only in-frame beta chains were retained. This sample lists about 27,000 clones; roughly 17% were detected once. 6% to 7% of the sample lies in the top ten. None of the patients had been given any treatment before thyroid surgery. Material for sequencing was blood. Source of these receptors: a male donor with papillary thyroid cancer or a benign thyroid nodule (not recorded which). Some clones in this sample may be carry-over from other donors' samples.

J is TRBJ1-1 and V is TRBV3-1; D is unresolved. The germline V and J ends were trimmed by 1 base and 7 bases, with 7 bases remaining between them. From germline, CDR1 is LGHDT and CDR2 YNNKEL (reference sequence). The CDR3 is made up of 12 amino acids. The CDR3 DNA is TGTGCCAGCAGCCAAGCACGCTTTGAAGCTTTCTTT. Residues: CASSQARFEAFF.

There are a few counts of this clone. Possible read error: a much larger clone is one base away. The chain joins TRBV9 to TRBJ1-2; D is unclear. With 6 bases removed from V and 3 bases from J, the gap between germline ends came to 9 bases. The CDR3 is 12 residues long. The germline gives CDR1 SGDLS, CDR2 YYNGEE. This chain's CDR3 is CASTSWHYGYTF. CDR3 bases: TGTGCCAGCACTTCCTGGCACTATGGCTACACCTTC.

Ten or more counts support this clone. V and J are TRBV29-1 and TRBJ1-1; TRBD1 might be the D (6 bases). V lost 8 bases, J lost 4 bases, and 14 bases lay in between. CDR3 size: 12 residues. Germline CDR1 SQVTM, CDR2 ANQGSEA. The CDR3 DNA is TGCAGCTTCAGGGGTGGGGGCACTGAAGCTTTCTTT. This gives the protein CSFRGGGTEAFF.

This clone was picked up many times. The chain has TRBV2 and TRBJ2-2, with TRBD1 matching over 8 bases. V was clipped by 6 bases and J by 5 bases; unmatched bases: 11. Germline assignment: CDR1 SNHLY and CDR2 FYNNEI. This CDR3 is built from 16 residues. The CDR3 sequence: CASRLRDRSGTGELFF. The CDR3, as DNA: TGTGCCAGCAGACTCCGGGACAGGAGCGGTACCGGGGAGCTGTTTTTT. The entire variable domain, with the rest obtained from reference TRBV2 and TRBJ2-2, is as follows: EPEVTQTPSHQVTQMGQEVILRCVPISNHLYFYWYRQILGQKVEFLVSFYNNEISEKSEIFDDQFSVERPDGSNFTLKIRSTKLEDSAMYFCASRLRDRSGTGELFFGEGSRLTVL.

This clone qualifies as medium-sized. The V call is TRBV24-1, the J call TRBJ2-7; D is unclear. Germline CDR1 KGHDR, CDR2 SFDVKD. Trimming pared 6 bases from V and 4 bases from J, leaving 6 bases between. This CDR3 contains 11 residues. CDR3 DNA: TGTGCCACCAGTTTTGGTTACGAGCAGTACTTC. It yields the protein CATSFGYEQYF.

This clone was recorded at least ten times. The V gene is TRBV4-1, the J gene TRBJ2-7; TRBD2 matches at 7 bases. With 4 bases clipped from V and 2 bases from J, the junction kept 5 bases outside the gene matches. The CDR3 is made up of 14 amino acids. Germline V gives CDR1 MGHRA, CDR2 YSYEKL. The CDR3 is CASSRAAGAYEQYF. The DNA for the CDR3 is TGCGCCAGCAGCCGGGCGGCGGGGGCCTACGAGCAGTACTTC.

This clone has a count of ten or more. The chain uses TRBV4-1 and TRBJ1-1; unclear D gene. Trimming took 4 bases from V and 4 from J, leaving 16 bases between them. This CDR3 is 15 amino acids long. Germline assignment: CDR1 MGHRA and CDR2 YSYEKL. The CDR3 region has the DNA TGCGCCAGCAGCCCCCGGGAGGGTCTCGCCACTGAAGCTTTCTTT. Protein: CASSPREGLATEAFF.

The chain is built from TRBV11-1 and TRBJ2-3; D ambiguous. The CDR3 is 14 amino acids. Germline CDR1 SGHAT, CDR2 FQDESV (reference sequence). Trimming removed 0 bases at V and 4 bases at J, with 8 bases between. This CDR3 reads CASSLAVDADTQYF. The CDR3 nucleotides read TGTGCCAGCAGCTTAGCCGTGGACGCAGATACGCAGTATTTT.

The J gene is TRBJ2-2, the V gene TRBV5-1; TRBD1 agrees at 8 bases. The CDR3 is 18 residues long. Germline V gene lookup returns CDR1 SGHRS and CDR2 YFSETQ. J was trimmed by 0 bases and V by 6 bases; bases with no gene match: 13. The CDR3 bases are TGCGCCAGCATTCAAACCCCCTACAGGGGGTCGAACACCGGGGAGCTGTTTTTT. It specifies CASIQTPYRGSNTGELFF.

This clone was observed many times. The chain employs TRBV27 and TRBJ2-2, with unresolved D. CDR1 and CDR2 (germline): MNHEY, SMNVEV (reference sequence). The V gene lost 2 bases and the J gene lost 7 bases, with 5 bases spanning the gap. The CDR3 is made up of 12 amino acids. CDR3 in amino acids: CASSLGLGELFF. In DNA, the CDR3 is TGTGCCAGCAGTTTAGGGCTCGGGGAGCTGTTTTTT.